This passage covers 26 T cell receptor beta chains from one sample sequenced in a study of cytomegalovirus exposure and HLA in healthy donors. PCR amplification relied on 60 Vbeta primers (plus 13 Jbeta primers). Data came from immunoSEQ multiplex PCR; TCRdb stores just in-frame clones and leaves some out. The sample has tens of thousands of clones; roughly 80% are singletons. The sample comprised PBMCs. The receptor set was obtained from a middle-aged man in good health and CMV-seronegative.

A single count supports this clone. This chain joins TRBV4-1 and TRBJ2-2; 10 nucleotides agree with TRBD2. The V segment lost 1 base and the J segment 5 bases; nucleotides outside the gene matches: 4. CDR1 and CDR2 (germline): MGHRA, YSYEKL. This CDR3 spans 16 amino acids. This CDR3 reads CASSQVGTSVTGELFF. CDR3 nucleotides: TGCGCCAGCAGCCAAGTCGGGACTAGCGTAACCGGGGAGCTGTTTTTT.

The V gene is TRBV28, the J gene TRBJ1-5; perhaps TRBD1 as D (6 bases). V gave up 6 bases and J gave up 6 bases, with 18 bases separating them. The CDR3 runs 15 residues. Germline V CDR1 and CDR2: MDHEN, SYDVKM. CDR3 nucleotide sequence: TGTGCCAGCAGACGAAGAGGGGGACGCAGTCAGCCCCAGCATTTT. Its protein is CASRRRGGRSQPQHF.

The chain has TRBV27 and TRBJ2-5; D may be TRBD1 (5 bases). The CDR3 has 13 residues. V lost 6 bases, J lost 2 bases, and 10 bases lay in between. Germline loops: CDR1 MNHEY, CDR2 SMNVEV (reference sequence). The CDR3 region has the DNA TGTGCCAGCAGAGCTGGACATCAAGAGACCCAGTACTTC. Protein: CASRAGHQETQYF.

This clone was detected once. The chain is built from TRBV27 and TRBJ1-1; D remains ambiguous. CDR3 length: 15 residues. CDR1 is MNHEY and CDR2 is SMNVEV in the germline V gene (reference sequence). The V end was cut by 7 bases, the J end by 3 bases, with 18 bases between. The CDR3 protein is CASILLRGIYTEAFF. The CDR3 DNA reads TGTGCCAGCATATTATTGCGGGGTATTTACACTGAAGCTTTCTTT.

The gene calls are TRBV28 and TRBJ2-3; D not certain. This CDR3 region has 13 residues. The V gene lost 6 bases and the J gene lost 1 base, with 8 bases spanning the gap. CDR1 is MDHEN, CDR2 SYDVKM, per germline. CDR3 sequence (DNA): TGTGCCAGCAGAAGTCGGGGCACAGATACGCAGTATTTT. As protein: CASRSRGTDTQYF.

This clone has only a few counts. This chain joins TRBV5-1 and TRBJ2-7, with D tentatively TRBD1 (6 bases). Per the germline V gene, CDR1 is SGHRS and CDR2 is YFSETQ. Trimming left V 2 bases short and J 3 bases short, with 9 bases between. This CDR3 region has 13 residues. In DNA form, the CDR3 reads TGCGCCAGCAGCTTTGACAGGATCTACGAGCAGTACTTC. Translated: CASSFDRIYEQYF.

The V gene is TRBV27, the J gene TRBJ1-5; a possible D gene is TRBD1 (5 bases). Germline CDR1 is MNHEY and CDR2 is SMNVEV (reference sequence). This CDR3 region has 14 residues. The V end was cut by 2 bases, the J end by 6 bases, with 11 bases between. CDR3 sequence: CASSLDQGGQPQHF. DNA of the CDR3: TGTGCCAGCAGTTTAGACCAGGGCGGTCAGCCCCAGCATTTT.

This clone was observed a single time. The chain's CDR3 is CAWTLNGGTGTFF. CDR3 nucleotide sequence: TGTGCCTGGACCCTTAATGGAGGGACAGGTACTTTCTTT. The gene calls are TRBV30 and TRBJ1-1; 8 nucleotides align to TRBD1. CDR1 and CDR2 (germline): GTSNPN, SVGIG (reference sequence). This CDR3 is 13 amino acids long. V dropped 4 bases and J dropped 12; count of bases not matched to a gene: 13.

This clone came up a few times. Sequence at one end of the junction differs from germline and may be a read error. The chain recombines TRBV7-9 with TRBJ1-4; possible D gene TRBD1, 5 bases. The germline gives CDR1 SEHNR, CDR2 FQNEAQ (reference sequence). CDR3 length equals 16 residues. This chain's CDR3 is CASSRRGGMTSEKLFF. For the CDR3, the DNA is TGTGCCAGCAGCCGCCGCGGGGGAATGACTAGTGAAAAACTGTTTTTT.

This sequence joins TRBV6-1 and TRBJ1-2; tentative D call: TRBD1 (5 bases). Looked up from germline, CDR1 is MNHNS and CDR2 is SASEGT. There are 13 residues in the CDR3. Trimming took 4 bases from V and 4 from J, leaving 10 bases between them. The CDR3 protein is CASSALGAYGYTF. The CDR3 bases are TGTGCCAGCAGTGCCTTAGGGGCCTATGGCTACACCTTC.

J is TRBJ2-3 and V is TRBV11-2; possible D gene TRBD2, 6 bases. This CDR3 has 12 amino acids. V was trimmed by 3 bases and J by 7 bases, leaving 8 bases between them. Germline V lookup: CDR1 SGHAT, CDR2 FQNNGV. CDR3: CASSLEGYTQYF. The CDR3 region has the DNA TGTGCCAGCAGCTTGGAGGGGTATACGCAGTATTTT. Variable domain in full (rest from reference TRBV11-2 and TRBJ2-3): EAGVAQSPRYKIIEKRQSVAFWCNPISGHATLYWYQQILGQGPKLLIQFQNNGVVDDSQLPKDRFSAERLKGVDSTLKIQPAKLEDSAVYLCASSLEGYTQYFGPGTRLTVL.

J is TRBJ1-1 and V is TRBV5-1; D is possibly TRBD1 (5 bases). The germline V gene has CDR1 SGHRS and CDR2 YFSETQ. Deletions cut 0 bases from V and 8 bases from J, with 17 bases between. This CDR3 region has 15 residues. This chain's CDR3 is CASSLEVQGRPEAFF. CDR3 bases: TGCGCCAGCAGCTTGGAGGTCCAGGGTCGGCCAGAAGCTTTCTTT.

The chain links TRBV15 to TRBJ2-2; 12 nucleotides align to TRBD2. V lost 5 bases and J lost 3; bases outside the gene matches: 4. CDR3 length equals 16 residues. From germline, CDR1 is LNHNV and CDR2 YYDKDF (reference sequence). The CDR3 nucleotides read TGTGCCACCAGCGCCAGACTAGCGGGAGACACCGGGGAGCTGTTTTTT. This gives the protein CATSARLAGDTGELFF.

CDR3 amino acids: CASSVATDTQYF. CDR3 bases: TGTGCCAGCAGCGTAGCAACAGATACGCAGTATTTT. The rearrangement links TRBV9 to TRBJ2-3; the D is unclear. The CDR3 contains 12 residues. CDR1 and CDR2 (germline): SGDLS, YYNGEE. V shed 0 bases and J shed 3 bases, with 2 bases lying between them.

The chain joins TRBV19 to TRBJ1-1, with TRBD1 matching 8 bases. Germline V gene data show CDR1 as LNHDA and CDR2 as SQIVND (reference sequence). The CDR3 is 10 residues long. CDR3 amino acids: CATGGTEAFF. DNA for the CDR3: TGTGCTACAGGGGGCACTGAAGCTTTCTTT.

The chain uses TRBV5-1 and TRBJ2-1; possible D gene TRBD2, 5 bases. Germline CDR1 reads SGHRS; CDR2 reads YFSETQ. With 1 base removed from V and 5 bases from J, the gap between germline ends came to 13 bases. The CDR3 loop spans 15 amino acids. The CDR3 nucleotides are TGCGCCAGCAGCTTGTTGGACTTGTTACACAATGAGCAGTTCTTC. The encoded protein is CASSLLDLLHNEQFF.

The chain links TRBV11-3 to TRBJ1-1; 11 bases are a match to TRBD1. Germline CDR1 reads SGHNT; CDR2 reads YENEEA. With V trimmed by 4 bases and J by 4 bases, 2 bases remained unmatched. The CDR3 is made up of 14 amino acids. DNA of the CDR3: TGTGCCAGCAGCTCGGGGACAGGGGGCACTGAAGCTTTCTTT. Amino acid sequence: CASSSGTGGTEAFF.

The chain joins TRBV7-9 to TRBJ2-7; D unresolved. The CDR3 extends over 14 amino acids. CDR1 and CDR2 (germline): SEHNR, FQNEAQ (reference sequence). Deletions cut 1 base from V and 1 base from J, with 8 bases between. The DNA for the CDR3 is TGTGCCAGCAGCTTAGTTAGAGAATCCTACGAGCAGTACTTC. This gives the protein CASSLVRESYEQYF.

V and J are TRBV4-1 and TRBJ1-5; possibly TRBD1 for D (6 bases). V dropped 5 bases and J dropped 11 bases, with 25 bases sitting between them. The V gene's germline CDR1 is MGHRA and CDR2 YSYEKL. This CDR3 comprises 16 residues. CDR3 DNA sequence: TGCGCCAGCAGCTCACGGGACACCCCAACTTTGACGACCCAGCATTTT. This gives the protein CASSSRDTPTLTTQHF.

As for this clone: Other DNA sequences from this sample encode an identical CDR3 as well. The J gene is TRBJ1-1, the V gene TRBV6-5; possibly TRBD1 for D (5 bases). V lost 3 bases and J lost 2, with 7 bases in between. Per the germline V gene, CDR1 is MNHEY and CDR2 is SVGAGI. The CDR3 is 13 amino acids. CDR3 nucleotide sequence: TGTGCCAGCAGTTATACAGGTAACACTGAAGCTTTCTTT. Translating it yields CASSYTGNTEAFF.

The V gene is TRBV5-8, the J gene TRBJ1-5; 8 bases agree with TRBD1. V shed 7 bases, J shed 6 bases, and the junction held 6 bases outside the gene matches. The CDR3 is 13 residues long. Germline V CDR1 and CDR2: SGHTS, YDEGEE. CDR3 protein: CASQTGVRQPQHF. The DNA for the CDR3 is TGTGCCAGCCAGACAGGGGTCCGTCAGCCCCAGCATTTT.

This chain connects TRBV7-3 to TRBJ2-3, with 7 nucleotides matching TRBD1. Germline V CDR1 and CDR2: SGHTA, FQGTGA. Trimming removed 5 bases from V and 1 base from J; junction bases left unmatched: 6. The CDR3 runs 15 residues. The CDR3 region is CASSRSGTGTDTQYF. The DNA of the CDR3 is TGTGCCAGCAGCCGATCCGGGACAGGCACAGATACGCAGTATTTT.

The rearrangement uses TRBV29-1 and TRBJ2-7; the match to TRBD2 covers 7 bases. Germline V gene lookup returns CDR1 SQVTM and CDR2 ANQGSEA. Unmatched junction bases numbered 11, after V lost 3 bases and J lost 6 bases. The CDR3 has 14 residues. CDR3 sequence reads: CSVDPGLTTGEQYF. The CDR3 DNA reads TGCAGCGTTGATCCGGGACTAACAACAGGCGAGCAGTACTTC.

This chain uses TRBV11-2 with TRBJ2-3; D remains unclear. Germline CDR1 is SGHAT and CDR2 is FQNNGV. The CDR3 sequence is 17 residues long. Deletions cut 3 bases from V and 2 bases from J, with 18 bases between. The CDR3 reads CASSFYTFLNPTDTQYF. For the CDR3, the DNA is TGTGCCAGCAGCTTCTATACTTTCCTGAACCCCACAGATACGCAGTATTTT. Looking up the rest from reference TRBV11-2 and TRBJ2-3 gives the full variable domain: EAGVAQSPRYKIIEKRQSVAFWCNPISGHATLYWYQQILGQGPKLLIQFQNNGVVDDSQLPKDRFSAERLKGVDSTLKIQPAKLEDSAVYLCASSFYTFLNPTDTQYFGPGTRLTVL.

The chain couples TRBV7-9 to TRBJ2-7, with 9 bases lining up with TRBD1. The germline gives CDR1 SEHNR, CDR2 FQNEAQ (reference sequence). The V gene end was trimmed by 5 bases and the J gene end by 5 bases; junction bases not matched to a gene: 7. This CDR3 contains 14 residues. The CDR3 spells CASSSRDRAHEQYF. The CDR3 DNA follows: TGTGCCAGCAGCAGCCGGGACAGGGCCCACGAGCAGTACTTC.

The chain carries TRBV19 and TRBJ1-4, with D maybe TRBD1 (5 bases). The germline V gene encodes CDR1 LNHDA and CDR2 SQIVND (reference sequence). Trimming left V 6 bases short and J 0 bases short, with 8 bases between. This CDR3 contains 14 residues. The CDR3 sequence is CASSPTATNEKLFF. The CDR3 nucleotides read TGTGCCAGTAGCCCGACAGCAACTAATGAAAAACTGTTTTTT.